Listed below are T cell receptor beta chains from one sample, sequenced in a study of regulatory T cells in long-lasting Graves disease. TCRdb re-called the multiplex PCR reads through MiXCR, storing one row per CDR3 protein. The sample records a few hundred thousand distinct CDR3 sequences, approximately 23% being singletons. This specimen was peripheral blood mononuclear cells (PBMCs), taken when the disease was refractory, from a patient treated with antithyroid drugs. These TCRs come from a woman between 35 and 50 years old with Graves disease. Both conserved end residues are part of each CDR3. The D gene is left open where the match is weak. Rows may omit the clone size; those that give it use once, few, many or a size class.

cdr3_nt: TGTGCCAGCAGCCCCCCACTCCGGGACAGGCGCACCGGGGAGCTGTTTTTT
cdr3_aa: CASSPPLRDRRTGELFF
j_call: TRBJ2-2
d_call: TRBD1
clone_size: many
v_call: TRBV7-8

cdr3_nt: TGTGCCACCTATCCTCCAGGGGTAGGAGACACTGAAGCTTTCTTT
cdr3_aa: CATYPPGVGDTEAFF
j_call: TRBJ1-1
d_call: .
clone_size: many
v_call: TRBV28

cdr3_nt: TGTGCCAGCTCACCGCCGACACCCGGGGCTTTCTTT
cdr3_aa: CASSPPTPGAFF
j_call: TRBJ1-1
d_call: .
clone_size: .
v_call: TRBV18

cdr3_nt: TGTGCCAGCAGTTCATCCGGGACAGGGGGCTTCTACGAGCAGTACTTC
cdr3_aa: CASSSSGTGGFYEQYF
j_call: TRBJ2-7
d_call: TRBD1
clone_size: many
v_call: TRBV28

cdr3_nt: TGTGCCAGTAGTAGGACTGGATACTACGAGCAGTACTTC
cdr3_aa: CASSRTGYYEQYF
j_call: TRBJ2-7
d_call: .
clone_size: many
v_call: TRBV19

cdr3_nt: TGTGCCAGCAGCCAAGAGCACGGAACCTATGGCTACACCTTC
cdr3_aa: CASSQEHGTYGYTF
j_call: TRBJ1-2
d_call: .
clone_size: many
v_call: TRBV3-1

cdr3_nt: TGTGCCAGCAGGAATTTTGGACAGGTCAATCAGCCCCAGCATTTT
cdr3_aa: CASRNFGQVNQPQHF
j_call: TRBJ1-5
d_call: TRBD1
clone_size: .
v_call: TRBV27

cdr3_nt: TGTGCCAGCGAGATTAAGGGGTACTCTGGGGCCAACGTCCTGACTTTC
cdr3_aa: CASEIKGYSGANVLTF
j_call: TRBJ2-6
d_call: .
clone_size: few
v_call: TRBV28

cdr3_nt: TGTGCCAGCAGTTACGGACTAGCGGGAGCTTCAACCTACGAGCAGTACTTC
cdr3_aa: CASSYGLAGASTYEQYF
j_call: TRBJ2-7
d_call: TRBD2
clone_size: many
v_call: TRBV28

cdr3_nt: TGTGCCAGCAGCCGAGGGTTCACAGCGAATGAGCAGTTCTTC
cdr3_aa: CASSRGFTANEQFF
j_call: TRBJ2-1
d_call: .
clone_size: .
v_call: TRBV6-1

cdr3_nt: TGTGCCAGCCAAGCTAGCAGGACAGCCGTGAGCACTGAAGCTTTCTTT
cdr3_aa: CASQASRTAVSTEAFF
j_call: TRBJ1-1
d_call: .
clone_size: .
v_call: TRBV19

cdr3_nt: TGTGCCAGCAGCTTAGATGGATGGTATTTTATCACCGGGGAGCTGTTTTTT
cdr3_aa: CASSLDGWYFITGELFF
j_call: TRBJ2-2
d_call: .
clone_size: .
v_call: TRBV7-9

cdr3_nt: TGTGCCAGCAGCTTCGGGTCGGGTAGCAATCAGCCCCAGCATTTT
cdr3_aa: CASSFGSGSNQPQHF
j_call: TRBJ1-5
d_call: .
clone_size: many
v_call: TRBV11-2

cdr3_nt: TGTGCCAGCAGCTTAGCTAGGAAGGGCTACGAGCAGTACTTC
cdr3_aa: CASSLARKGYEQYF
j_call: TRBJ2-7
d_call: .
clone_size: many
v_call: TRBV7-2

cdr3_nt: TGTGCCAGCAGCTTACTGGCTATGGACCAGTACTTC
cdr3_aa: CASSLLAMDQYF
j_call: TRBJ2-7
d_call: .
clone_size: many
v_call: TRBV7-9

cdr3_nt: TGTGCCAGCAGGAGGACATCCCGACGTCCCTACGAGCAGTACTTC
cdr3_aa: CASRRTSRRPYEQYF
j_call: TRBJ2-7
d_call: .
clone_size: few
v_call: TRBV6-2/TRBV6-3

cdr3_nt: TGTGCCAGCTCTCAGAAGGAATGGGAGCAGTACTTC
cdr3_aa: CASSQKEWEQYF
j_call: TRBJ2-7
d_call: .
clone_size: many
v_call: TRBV28

cdr3_nt: TGTGCCAGCAATCTCTGGGGGTCGAGCAATCAGCCCCAGCATTTT
cdr3_aa: CASNLWGSSNQPQHF
j_call: TRBJ1-5
d_call: .
clone_size: many
v_call: TRBV28

cdr3_nt: TGTGCCAGCAGCTTTAGAGGACTAGCGGAGGAGACCCAGTACTTC
cdr3_aa: CASSFRGLAEETQYF
j_call: TRBJ2-5
d_call: TRBD2
clone_size: few
v_call: TRBV7-9

cdr3_nt: TGTGCCAGCAGAAAGCGGGCCCTCCGACGCCAAGAGACCCAGTACTTC
cdr3_aa: CASRKRALRRQETQYF
j_call: TRBJ2-5
d_call: .
clone_size: many
v_call: TRBV28

cdr3_nt: TGCGCCAGCAGCTTACAGCTGGGATTGAACACTGAAGCTTTCTTT
cdr3_aa: CASSLQLGLNTEAFF
j_call: TRBJ1-1
d_call: .
clone_size: many
v_call: TRBV5-1

cdr3_nt: TGTGCCAGCAGCTGGGGACTAGCGGGAGGTATCGAGCAGTACTTC
cdr3_aa: CASSWGLAGGIEQYF
j_call: TRBJ2-7
d_call: TRBD2
clone_size: few
v_call: TRBV5-6

cdr3_nt: TGTGCCAGCAGTTTGAGCGGGACCCCCCATCAGTACTTC
cdr3_aa: CASSLSGTPHQYF
j_call: TRBJ2-7
d_call: TRBD2
clone_size: few
v_call: TRBV27

cdr3_nt: TGTGCCAGCAGTCCGGGACAGGGTTACGGTCAGCCCCAGCATTTT
cdr3_aa: CASSPGQGYGQPQHF
j_call: TRBJ1-5
d_call: TRBD1
clone_size: .
v_call: TRBV6-1

cdr3_nt: TGTGCCATCAGTGAGGAGGGACAGGGACTGCGTGGCTACACCTTC
cdr3_aa: CAISEEGQGLRGYTF
j_call: TRBJ1-2
d_call: TRBD1
clone_size: few
v_call: TRBV10-3

cdr3_nt: TGTGCCAGCACCATGGACAGATCCCTCTCTGGGGCCAACGTCCTGACTTTC
cdr3_aa: CASTMDRSLSGANVLTF
j_call: TRBJ2-6
d_call: .
clone_size: many
v_call: TRBV12-3/TRBV12-4

cdr3_nt: TGTGCCTCCTCAGGGGTAGGCGGGAACACCGGGGAGCTGTTTTTT
cdr3_aa: CASSGVGGNTGELFF
j_call: TRBJ2-2
d_call: .
clone_size: many
v_call: TRBV2

cdr3_nt: TGTGCCAGCAGCCACGAATCCGGGACAGGGGGAATTAACACCGGGGAGCTGTTTTTT
cdr3_aa: CASSHESGTGGINTGELFF
j_call: TRBJ2-2
d_call: TRBD1
clone_size: .
v_call: TRBV7-9

cdr3_nt: TGTGCCAGCAGCGTAGGAGGAGGGACTAGCGGGATCCCCGGGGAGCTGTTTTTT
cdr3_aa: CASSVGGGTSGIPGELFF
j_call: TRBJ2-2
d_call: TRBD2
clone_size: .
v_call: TRBV9

cdr3_nt: TGTGCCAGCAGTGAGGGGCGGACGGACCGCCGGCCGGGGGTCTATGGCTACACCTTC
cdr3_aa: CASSEGRTDRRPGVYGYTF
j_call: TRBJ1-2
d_call: .
clone_size: .
v_call: TRBV6-1

cdr3_nt: TGCAGCGTTGCGGGACTACGATACAATGAGCAGTTCTTC
cdr3_aa: CSVAGLRYNEQFF
j_call: TRBJ2-1
d_call: TRBD2
clone_size: few
v_call: TRBV29-1

cdr3_nt: TGTGCCAGCAGTTACTCGGTGGTAGCGGGAGGGAGCTCCTACAATGAGCAGTTCTTC
cdr3_aa: CASSYSVVAGGSSYNEQFF
j_call: TRBJ2-1
d_call: TRBD2
clone_size: many
v_call: TRBV12-3/TRBV12-4

cdr3_nt: TGTGCCACCAGCAGCGGGGCGAACACTGAAGCTTTCTTT
cdr3_aa: CATSSGANTEAFF
j_call: TRBJ1-1
d_call: .
clone_size: .
v_call: TRBV15

cdr3_nt: TGTGCCAGCAGTCGAACCGGGACTCCGAGACTTATCAATCAGCCCCAGCATTTT
cdr3_aa: CASSRTGTPRLINQPQHF
j_call: TRBJ1-5
d_call: .
clone_size: .
v_call: TRBV6-1

cdr3_nt: TGTGCCAGCAGTTTAAGCGTTAATTCACCCCTCCACTTT
cdr3_aa: CASSLSVNSPLHF
j_call: TRBJ1-6
d_call: .
clone_size: many
v_call: TRBV12-3/TRBV12-4

cdr3_nt: TGCAGTGCCCACCGAGGCGGGAGGAACTACAATGAGCAGTTCTTC
cdr3_aa: CSAHRGGRNYNEQFF
j_call: TRBJ2-1
d_call: TRBD2
clone_size: many
v_call: TRBV20-1

cdr3_nt: TGTGCCAGCACCTGGAGGGCGGCTCAGCCCCAGCATTTT
cdr3_aa: CASTWRAAQPQHF
j_call: TRBJ1-5
d_call: .
clone_size: .
v_call: TRBV28

cdr3_nt: TGCAGTGCTAGAGCTAGCGGAGTTAACACCGGGGAGCTGTTTTTT
cdr3_aa: CSARASGVNTGELFF
j_call: TRBJ2-2
d_call: TRBD2
clone_size: many
v_call: TRBV20-1

cdr3_nt: TGTGCCAGCAGCTTTACGACAGGCCTCAATGAAAAACTGTTTTTT
cdr3_aa: CASSFTTGLNEKLFF
j_call: TRBJ1-4
d_call: .
clone_size: many
v_call: TRBV7-2

cdr3_nt: TGTGCCAGCAGTTTGAACAATGAGCAGTTCTTC
cdr3_aa: CASSLNNEQFF
j_call: TRBJ2-1
d_call: .
clone_size: .
v_call: TRBV12-3/TRBV12-4

cdr3_nt: TGTGCCAGCAGTACCGACGGAGGCGGATCCTCTTACGAGCAGTACTTC
cdr3_aa: CASSTDGGGSSYEQYF
j_call: TRBJ2-7
d_call: .
clone_size: many
v_call: TRBV28

cdr3_nt: TGTGCCAGCAGGACCGGGACAGTCAATCAGCCCCAGCATTTT
cdr3_aa: CASRTGTVNQPQHF
j_call: TRBJ1-5
d_call: TRBD1
clone_size: many
v_call: TRBV28

cdr3_nt: TGTGCCAGCAGTTACACCAACAATCAGCCCCAGCATTTT
cdr3_aa: CASSYTNNQPQHF
j_call: TRBJ1-5
d_call: .
clone_size: .
v_call: TRBV6-5

cdr3_nt: TGTGCCAGTAGTATTTGGACTAGCGGGAGTGGTGAGCAGTACTTC
cdr3_aa: CASSIWTSGSGEQYF
j_call: TRBJ2-7
d_call: TRBD2
clone_size: .
v_call: TRBV19

cdr3_nt: TGTGCCAGCAGCGCTAGCGGGAGACAAGGCCGAGACGAGCAGTACTTC
cdr3_aa: CASSASGRQGRDEQYF
j_call: TRBJ2-7
d_call: TRBD2
clone_size: .
v_call: TRBV7-9